The entry below gives a single T cell receptor (beta chain) sequence along with its context. The entry originates in a study of T cell changes during pregnancy in multiple sclerosis. Only in-frame clones appear in the TCRdb table, and some are missing; sequencing was by immunoSEQ multiplex PCR. The data contain 70,000 to 80,000 clones, approximately 92% of them singletons. V lost 1 base to trimming and J lost 0 bases; unmatched junction nucleotides: 4. There are 17 residues in the CDR3. Germline V gene sequence: CDR1 KGHSH, CDR2 LQKENI. Sample: peripheral blood, taken after pregnancy. The TCR originated in a female donor in good health, enrolled as a control in a pregnancy study. The chain uses TRBV18 and TRBJ2-2; 8 bases are shared with TRBD1. The CDR3: CASSPQEGQANTGELFF. The CDR3 nucleotides read TGTGCCAGCTCACCACAGGAGGGACAGGCGAACACCGGGGAGCTGTTTTTT.